This T cell receptor (beta chain) is drawn from a study of T cells in Graves' hyperthyroidism and ophthalmopathy. Points from the study as a whole: Most thyroid-expanded clonotypes above 0.001 were also found in blood.

Reasons for excluding patients were uncontrolled infection, other autoimmune disease, pregnancy or lactation. PBMCs were obtained from 9 to 10 ml fresh peripheral blood. On this clonotype: Antigen specificity is unknown.

Amplification of TCR beta CDR3 regions was performed using RNA transcripts as template. The HTBI primer set drove a first-round RT-PCR of the TCR CDR3. MiXCR, run by TCRdb on the multiplex PCR reads, gives a single entry per CDR3 protein. Of around 620,000 distinct CDR3 sequences in the sample, 11% to 15% were seen once. The sequencing input was blood. The receptor was derived from a woman aged 18-29 years with Graves' ophthalmopathy.

The chain's CDR3 is CASEGKTGPSTDTQYF. The DNA for the CDR3 is TGTGCCAGCGAGGGGAAGACAGGGCCTAGCACAGATACGCAGTATTTT. The chain uses TRBV2 and TRBJ2-3; TRBD1 aligns across 7 bases. Per germline, CDR1 SNHLY and CDR2 FYNNEI. Losses at the gene ends were 8 bases for V and 0 bases for J; bases not matched to a gene: 11. The CDR3 runs to 16 residues.